Each of the 19 T cell receptor beta chains below was sequenced from the same sample in a study of shared clonotypes between healthy human individuals. The data were produced by immunoSEQ multiplex PCR, yet TCRdb's version contains in-frame clones alone and is incomplete. Of over 2 million clones listed, about nine tenths are singletons. Sequencing was performed on naive CD4+ T cells from PBMCs. Regarding subset: CD45RA+ positively selected. The receptors come from a man aged 18 to 29 in good health. Some clones in this sample may be carry-over from other donors' samples.

The rearrangement uses TRBV4-1 and TRBJ1-5; 8 bases match TRBD1. This CDR3 is built from 15 residues. The germline V gene has CDR1 MGHRA and CDR2 YSYEKL. V was pared by 2 bases and J by 9 bases, with 9 bases of the junction left unmatched. The CDR3 reads CASSQIRDRQRPQHF. The CDR3 bases are TGCGCCAGCAGCCAAATCCGGGACAGGCAACGGCCCCAGCATTTT.

The rearrangement uses TRBV7-9 and TRBJ2-5; no definite D call. From germline, CDR1 is SEHNR and CDR2 FQNEAQ (reference sequence). There are 15 residues in the CDR3. V shed 1 base and J shed 2 bases, with 11 bases lying between them. The CDR3 DNA is TGTGCCAGCAGCTTAGAGGGTGGCAGGCAAGAGACCCAGTACTTC. Residues: CASSLEGGRQETQYF.

This chain uses TRBV10-3 with TRBJ2-5; TRBD1 aligns across 8 bases. The CDR3 is 15 residues long. V gave up 0 bases and J gave up 3 bases; unmatched junction bases: 3. Germline CDR1 is ENHRY and CDR2 is SYGVKD. The CDR3, as DNA: TGTGCCATCAGTGAGTCGAACAGGGGGAAAGAGACCCAGTACTTC. Translated: CAISESNRGKETQYF.

The gene calls are TRBV5-1 and TRBJ2-1, with TRBD2 matching over 7 bases. The CDR3 consists of 14 residues. CDR1 and CDR2 (germline): SGHRS, YFSETQ. The ends lost 3 bases at V and 7 bases at J; junction bases unmatched: 7. CDR3 in DNA: TGCGCCAGCAGCTCGACTAGCCGGGATAATGAGCAGTTCTTC. Its protein is CASSSTSRDNEQFF.

This sequence joins TRBV6-4 and TRBJ2-5; no clear D. The germline V gene encodes CDR1 MRHNA and CDR2 SNTAGT. V was shortened by 3 bases and J by 2 bases, with 7 bases between the two germline ends. This CDR3 has 13 residues. The CDR3 sequence is CASSDPVQETQYF. The CDR3 region has the DNA TGTGCCAGCAGTGATCCCGTACAAGAGACCCAGTACTTC.

This rearrangement joins TRBV21-1 to TRBJ2-4; TRBD1, as called in the table, went unchecked against the DNA. TRBV21-1 is a pseudogene. The CDR3 covers 15 residues. This CDR3 is CASSKNRGPKNIQYF. In DNA form, the CDR3 reads TGTGCCAGCAGCAAAAATAGGGGGCCCAAAAACATTCAGTACTTC.

The chain employs TRBV28 and TRBJ1-2; the D gene is possibly TRBD1 (6 bases). CDR3 size: 13 residues. Trimming shortened V by 7 bases and J by 2 bases, and 11 bases separated the two germline ends. Germline loops: CDR1 MDHEN, CDR2 SYDVKM. The CDR3 sequence is CASMRGTNYGYTF. The CDR3 coding sequence is TGTGCCAGCATGAGGGGGACCAACTATGGCTACACCTTC.

The chain employs TRBV15 and TRBJ2-7, with D unclear. Trimming took 3 bases from V and 10 from J, leaving 13 bases between them. This CDR3 region has 12 residues. CDR1 and CDR2 (germline): LNHNV, YYDKDF (reference sequence). This chain's CDR3 is CATSRGIQPQYF. Here the CDR3 DNA reads TGTGCCACCAGCAGGGGCATCCAGCCCCAGTACTTC.

Points on this clone: Other nucleotide sequences in the sample specify the same CDR3. This rearrangement joins TRBV11-2 to TRBJ2-1, with D hard to call. CDR3 length: 13 amino acids. The V gene lost 0 bases and the J gene lost 8 bases, with 8 bases spanning the gap. Germline CDR1 reads SGHAT; CDR2 reads FQNNGV. The CDR3 sequence is CASSLDPGDEQFF. CDR3 bases: TGTGCCAGCAGCTTAGATCCAGGCGATGAGCAGTTCTTC.

The sample holds a few counts of this clone. The V and J genes are TRBV6-1 and TRBJ1-5, with D perhaps matching TRBD1 (6 bases). Germline CDR1 is MNHNS and CDR2 is SASEGT. Trimming cost V 2 bases and J 6 bases, with 17 bases left between them. CDR3 length: 16 amino acids. CDR3 loop: CASSEIRQGMRQPQHF. CDR3 nucleotide sequence: TGTGCCAGCAGTGAAATAAGGCAGGGGATGCGTCAGCCCCAGCATTTT.

CDR3 region: CASRGSGRGYEQYF. DNA of the CDR3: TGTGCCAGCCGCGGCTCCGGGAGAGGGTACGAGCAGTACTTC. The chain links TRBV6-5 to TRBJ2-7; TRBD2 might be the D (6 bases). There are 14 residues in the CDR3. Germline loops: CDR1 MNHEY, CDR2 SVGAGI. Trimming pared 8 bases from V and 4 bases from J, leaving 18 bases between.

This chain links TRBV5-1 with TRBJ2-2; 7 nucleotides line up with TRBD2. V gave up 1 base and J gave up 5 bases; unmatched junction bases: 2. Looked up from germline, CDR1 is SGHRS and CDR2 is YFSETQ. This CDR3 has 14 residues. The CDR3 loop reads CASSLRGVTGELFF. The CDR3 bases are TGCGCCAGCAGCTTGCGGGGGGTTACCGGGGAGCTGTTTTTT.

The chain carries TRBV2 and TRBJ1-1, with D unclear. The CDR3 covers 14 residues. The ends were cut back, 7 bases at V and 1 base at J, with 13 bases in the middle. CDR1 is SNHLY, CDR2 FYNNEI, per germline. The CDR3 nucleotides read TGTGCCAGCAAGGGCGGGAGGGCGAACACTGAAGCTTTCTTT. Protein: CASKGGRANTEAFF. The variable domain in full, completed from reference TRBV2 and TRBJ1-1, reads EPEVTQTPSHQVTQMGQEVILRCVPISNHLYFYWYRQILGQKVEFLVSFYNNEISEKSEIFDDQFSVERPDGSNFTLKIRSTKLEDSAMYFCASKGGRANTEAFFGQGTRLTVV.

The chain joins TRBV7-3 to TRBJ2-5; D ambiguous. Trimming pared 5 bases from V and 4 bases from J, leaving 11 bases between. The CDR3 consists of 13 residues. Per germline, CDR1 SGHTA and CDR2 FQGTGA. The CDR3 nucleotides are TGTGCCAGCAGCCCCTCTAGTGGAGAGACCCAGTACTTC. Encoded protein: CASSPSSGETQYF.

In the case of this clone: The same CDR3 can be traced to other DNA sequences in this sample. The gene calls are TRBV18 and TRBJ1-1; a weak D match, TRBD1 (5 bases). Trimming removed 3 bases from V and 3 bases from J, with 11 bases in between. The germline V gene has CDR1 KGHSH and CDR2 LQKENI. This CDR3 contains 14 residues. The CDR3 DNA reads TGTGCCAGCTCACCTCCAGGGAGGGACACTGAAGCTTTCTTT. Encoded protein: CASSPPGRDTEAFF.

Comment on this clone: Other DNA sequences in this sample translate to the same CDR3. The gene calls are TRBV5-4 and TRBJ1-5; D gene uncertain. With 0 bases removed from V and 4 bases from J, the gap between germline ends came to 5 bases. This CDR3 has 13 amino acids. Germline V CDR1 and CDR2: SGHNT, YYREEE (reference sequence). The CDR3 nucleotides read TGTGCCAGCAGCTTGGATGGGAATCAGCCCCAGCATTTT. It yields the protein CASSLDGNQPQHF.

The chain carries TRBV11-2 and TRBJ1-4; possible D gene TRBD1, 5 bases. Trimming cost V 5 bases and J 7 bases, with 17 bases left between them. Germline V gene sequence: CDR1 SGHAT, CDR2 FQNNGV. This CDR3 has 15 amino acids. The CDR3 coding sequence is TGTGCCAGCAGCCGAGTGAAGGGGCGGGTTGAAAAACTGTTTTTT. Translation gives CASSRVKGRVEKLFF.

The V call is TRBV20-1, the J call TRBJ1-2; D is uncertain. Germline-derived CDR1 and CDR2 are DFQATT and SNEGSKA (reference sequence). The CDR3 has 11 amino acids. V lost 5 bases and J lost 8, with 12 bases in between. CDR3 coding DNA: TGCAGTGCTGGTCAGCTCCTCGGCTACACCTTC. Its protein is CSAGQLLGYTF.

The genes are TRBV27 and TRBJ2-2; no firm D call. CDR3 size: 13 residues. Germline V CDR1 and CDR2: MNHEY, SMNVEV (reference sequence). The V and J ends lost 3 bases and 6 bases respectively, with 8 bases between them. CDR3 sequence reads: CASSFRRAGELFF. The CDR3 DNA reads TGTGCCAGCAGTTTTAGGCGCGCCGGGGAGCTGTTTTTT.